This T cell receptor (beta chain) derives from a study of T cells in Graves' hyperthyroidism and ophthalmopathy. Broader study findings: By a 13 V-J model, ophthalmopathy was set apart from stable hyperthyroidism.

CDR3 length equals 13 residues. Trimming left V 5 bases short and J 2 bases short, with 9 bases between. CDR1 is MDHEN, CDR2 SYDVKM, per germline. TCR beta CDR3 regions were amplified from RNA. Using the HTBI primer set, a first-round RT-PCR was run on the TCR CDR3. TCRdb reprocessed the multiplex PCR reads with MiXCR, giving one entry per CDR3 protein. The repertoire holds roughly 740,000 distinct CDR3 sequences, with around 17% as singletons. Absence of ophthalmopathy progression within 18 months defined stable Graves' hyperthyroidism. Patients aged 18 to 65 with hyperthyroidism were newly diagnosed, with duration under 2 months. Exclusion of a patient resulted from uncontrolled infection, other autoimmune disease, pregnancy or lactation. There are many counts of this clonotype. Its antigen is as yet unknown.

Sequencing was carried out using blood. The clonotype originates from a man aged 18 to 35 with Graves' hyperthyroidism. The J gene is TRBJ2-5, the V gene TRBV28; no definite D call. CDR3 DNA sequence: TGTGCCAGCAGTGGGCTGACACAAGAGACCCAGTACTTC. Protein sequence: CASSGLTQETQYF.